Following are 5 T cell receptor beta chains from one sample sequenced in a study of OX40 agonist ivuxolimab in advanced cancers. Using immunoSEQ multiplex PCR, the repertoire was profiled, and TCRdb retains in-frame clones only, with some absent. The sample consists of around 70,000 clones, 91% of them appearing once. The sample in question was CD4+ or CD8+ T cells sorted from blood, obtained in a trial of the OX40 agonist ivuxolimab. These receptors came from an adult with an advanced solid tumor such as melanoma, head and neck, liver or kidney cancer.

The V and J genes are TRBV19 and TRBJ2-3; 11 bases are shared with TRBD1. This CDR3 spans 15 amino acids. With V trimmed by 8 bases and J by 0 bases, 4 bases remained unmatched. CDR1 is LNHDA, CDR2 SQIVND, per germline (reference sequence). CDR3 region: CASGQGADSTDTQYF. CDR3 DNA: TGTGCCAGTGGACAGGGGGCGGACAGCACAGATACGCAGTATTTT.

The rearrangement uses TRBV9 and TRBJ2-1, with D unresolved. Trimming removed 3 bases from V and 4 bases from J, with 8 bases in between. Germline CDR1 SGDLS, CDR2 YYNGEE. The CDR3 is made up of 13 amino acids. DNA for the CDR3: TGTGCCAGCAGCGAAGGAACTTACAATGAGCAGTTCTTC. Translated: CASSEGTYNEQFF.

The rearrangement links TRBV20-1 to TRBJ2-3; D remains unclear. Germline V CDR1 and CDR2: DFQATT, SNEGSKA (reference sequence). The CDR3 runs 11 residues. The CDR3: CSVEGTDTQYF. In DNA, the CDR3 is TGCAGCGTTGAGGGCACAGATACGCAGTATTTT.

The chain couples TRBV11-2 to TRBJ2-5; D is unresolved. CDR1 and CDR2 from the germline V gene are SGHAT and FQNNGV. The CDR3 length is 12 residues. Trimming removed 3 bases at V and 3 bases at J, with 5 bases between. The CDR3 DNA reads as TGTGCCAGCAGCTTGGATGAAGAGACCCAGTACTTC. It specifies CASSLDEETQYF.

The chain employs TRBV2 and TRBJ2-2; a weak D match, TRBD2 (6 bases). V gave up 8 bases and J gave up 0 bases, with 10 bases separating them. The CDR3 totals 14 residues. Germline values: CDR1 SNHLY, CDR2 FYNNEI. The CDR3 nucleotides read TGTGCCAGCGAGAGGAGGGCGAACACCGGGGAGCTGTTTTTT. It codes for CASERRANTGELFF.